What follows describes a single T cell receptor (beta chain). This clonotype was detected only a few times. Its specific antigen is unknown. Base-call qualities are not available, and no considerably larger clone is one nucleotide away. These data come from a study of spatial heterogeneity in lung cancer (dated by TCRdb to the late 2010s). Looking at the study overall: Beta-chain transcripts were consistently detected in greater numbers than alpha-chain transcripts, which likely reflects a higher abundance of beta-chain transcripts. In the raw uncorrected reads, each unique combination of TCR and UMI appeared more than ten times on average. TCR alpha and beta repertoires were quantitatively compared across multiple tumor regions, matched nontumor lung and blood in non-small cell lung cancer. The study linked features of the TCR repertoire to counts of nonsynonymous mutations, which were determined by whole-exome sequencing of tumor tissue. Both alpha and beta chains were TCR-sequenced in samples taken at surgery, namely 220 tumor regions, under 80 matched nontumor lung samples and about 52 PBMC samples.

The junction shows trimming of 3 bases on V and 10 bases on J, plus 21 bases between the germline ends. The CDR3 holds 15 amino acids from the cysteine to the phenylalanine. Only the CDR3 portion is preserved as DNA: 45 bases, with reading frame beginning at the first base. The germline V gene yields MGHDK for CDR1 and SYGVNS for CDR2. Findings and caveats that apply to the study as a whole: Ubiquitous expanded tumor TCRs were detected in blood more often at tumor resection than at routine follow-up. Additional single-cell paired TCR alpha and beta sequencing was considered necessary to confirm, at a functional level, the hypothesis that regional TCRs recognize regional mutations.

Library prep was done by 5' RACE. Instrument used: NextSeq 500. The TCR library protocol attached a unique molecular identifier to each TCR cDNA molecule to allow correction of PCR and sequencing errors. The authors' analysis ran thus. TCR identification, UMI-based error correction and CDR3 extraction were performed with Decombinator tools. Expanded TCRs were defined as those above a frequency of 2 per 1,000, corresponding to the top 1% of the tumor frequency distribution. Renyi diversity was calculated using the R vegan package after each repertoire was subsampled 100 times to 5,000 TCRs. To build CDR3 similarity networks, amino acid triplet string-kernel similarity was used, and CDR3s were connected when their pairwise similarity was above 0.82. TCRdb reanalyzed the raw reads on its own, using fastp at Q25 for trimming and MiXCR for clone calling, and kept in-frame beta chains. Merged by CDR3 protein, the rows form single entries marked with the most common genes and DNA. These V and J calls derive from TCRdb rather than the authors' analysis. The sample table lists around 89,000 distinct CDR3 sequences, more than 10% of them with a count of one. Together, the top ten hold about 40% of the sample.

Read against the paper, the sample's time point label means: sample taken at primary tumor resection. For TCR sequencing, whole RNA was extracted from tumor and nontumor lung tissue, or from cryopreserved PBMC samples, and no cell sorting was done. Donors were 70 or so patients with early-stage, untreated non-small cell lung cancer from the lung TRACERx cohort. Only patients for whom sufficient RNA was available from at least two tumor regions were selected for TCR sequencing. The sequence is built from TRBV25-1 and TRBJ2-5, with TRBD2 perhaps the D gene, on 6 matching bases. Here the sequenced sample was PBMCs, taken at surgery. The TCR originated in a male donor with early-stage non-small cell lung cancer. The DNA sequence follows: TGTGCCAGCAGTGATGGACTAAAAGGGGATAGGGGCCAGTACTTC. Translated, it reads CASSDGLKGDRGQYF.